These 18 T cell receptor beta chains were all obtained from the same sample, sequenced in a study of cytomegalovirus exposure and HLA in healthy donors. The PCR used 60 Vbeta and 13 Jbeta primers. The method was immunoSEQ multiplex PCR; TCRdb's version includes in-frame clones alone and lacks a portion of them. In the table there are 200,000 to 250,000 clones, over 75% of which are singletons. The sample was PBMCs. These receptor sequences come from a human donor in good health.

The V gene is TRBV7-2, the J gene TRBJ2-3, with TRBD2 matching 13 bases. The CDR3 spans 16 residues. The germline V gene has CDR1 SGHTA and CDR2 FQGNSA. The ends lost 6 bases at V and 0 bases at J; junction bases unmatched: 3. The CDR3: CASRRTSGSSTDTQYF. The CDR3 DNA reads TGTGCCAGCAGGCGGACTAGCGGGAGTAGCACAGATACGCAGTATTTT.

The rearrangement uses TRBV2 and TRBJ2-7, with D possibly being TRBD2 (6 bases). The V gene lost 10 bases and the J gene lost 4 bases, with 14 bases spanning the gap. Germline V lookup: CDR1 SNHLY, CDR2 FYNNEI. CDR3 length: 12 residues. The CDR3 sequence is CATGRNPYEQYF. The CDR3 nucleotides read TGTGCCACCGGGAGAAACCCTTACGAGCAGTACTTC.

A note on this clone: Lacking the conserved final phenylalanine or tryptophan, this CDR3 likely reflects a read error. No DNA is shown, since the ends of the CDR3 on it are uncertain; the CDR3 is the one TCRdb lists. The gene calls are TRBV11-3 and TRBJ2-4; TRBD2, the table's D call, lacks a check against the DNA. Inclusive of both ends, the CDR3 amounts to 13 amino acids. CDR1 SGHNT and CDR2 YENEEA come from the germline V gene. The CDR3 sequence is CASSLAQPRPGRR.

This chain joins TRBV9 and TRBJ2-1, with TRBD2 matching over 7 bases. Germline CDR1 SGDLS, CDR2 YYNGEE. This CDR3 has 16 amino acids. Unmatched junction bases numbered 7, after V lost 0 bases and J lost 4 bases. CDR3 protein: CASSVEGLPTYNEQFF. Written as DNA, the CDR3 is TGTGCCAGCAGCGTAGAGGGACTACCGACATACAATGAGCAGTTCTTC.

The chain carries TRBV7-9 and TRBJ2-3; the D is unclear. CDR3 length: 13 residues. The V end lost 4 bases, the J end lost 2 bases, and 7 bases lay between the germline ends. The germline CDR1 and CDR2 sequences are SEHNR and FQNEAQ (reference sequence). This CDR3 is CASSSPFTDTQYF. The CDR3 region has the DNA TGTGCCAGCAGCTCTCCCTTCACAGATACGCAGTATTTT.

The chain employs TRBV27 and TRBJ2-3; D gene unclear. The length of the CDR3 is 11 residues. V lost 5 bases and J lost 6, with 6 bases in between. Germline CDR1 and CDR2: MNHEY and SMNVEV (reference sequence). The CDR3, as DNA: TGTGCCAGCAGTCTTATGGATACGCAGTATTTT. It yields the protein CASSLMDTQYF.

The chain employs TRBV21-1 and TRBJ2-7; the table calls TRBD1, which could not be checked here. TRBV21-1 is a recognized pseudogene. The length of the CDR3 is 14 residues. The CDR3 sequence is CASSRDRATYEQYF. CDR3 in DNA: TGTGCCAGCAGTAGGGACAGGGCCACCTACGAGCAGTACTTC.

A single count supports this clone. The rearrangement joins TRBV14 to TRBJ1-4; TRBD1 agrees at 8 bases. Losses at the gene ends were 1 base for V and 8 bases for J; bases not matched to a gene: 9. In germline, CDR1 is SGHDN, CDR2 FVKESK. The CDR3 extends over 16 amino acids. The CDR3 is CASSQGRGQVGEKLFF. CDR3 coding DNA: TGTGCCAGCAGCCAAGGGCGGGGACAGGTCGGGGAAAAACTGTTTTTT. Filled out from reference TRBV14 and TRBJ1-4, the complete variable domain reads EAGVTQFPSHSVIEKGQTVTLRCDPISGHDNLYWYRRVMGKEIKFLLHFVKESKQDESGMPNNRFLAERTGGTYSTLKVQPAELEDSGVYFCASSQGRGQVGEKLFFGSGTQLSVL.

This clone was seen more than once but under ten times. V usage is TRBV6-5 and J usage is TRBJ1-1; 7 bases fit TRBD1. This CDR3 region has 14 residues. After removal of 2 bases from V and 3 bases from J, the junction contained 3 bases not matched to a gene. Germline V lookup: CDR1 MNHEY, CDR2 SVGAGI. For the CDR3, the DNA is TGTGCCAGCAGTTACAGGGGGCGAGACACTGAAGCTTTCTTT. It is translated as CASSYRGRDTEAFF.

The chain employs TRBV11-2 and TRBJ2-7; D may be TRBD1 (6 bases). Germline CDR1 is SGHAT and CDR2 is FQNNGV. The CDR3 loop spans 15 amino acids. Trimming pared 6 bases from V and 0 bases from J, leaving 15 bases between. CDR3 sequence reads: CASRDSGTPSYEQYF. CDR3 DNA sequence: TGTGCCAGCAGAGACTCCGGGACACCCTCCTACGAGCAGTACTTC.

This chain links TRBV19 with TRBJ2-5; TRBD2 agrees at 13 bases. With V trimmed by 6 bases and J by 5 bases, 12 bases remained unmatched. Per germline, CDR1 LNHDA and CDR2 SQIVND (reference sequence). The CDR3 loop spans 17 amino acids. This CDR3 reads CASSIERGLAGDETQYF. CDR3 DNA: TGTGCCAGTAGCATCGAGAGAGGACTAGCGGGAGATGAGACCCAGTACTTC.

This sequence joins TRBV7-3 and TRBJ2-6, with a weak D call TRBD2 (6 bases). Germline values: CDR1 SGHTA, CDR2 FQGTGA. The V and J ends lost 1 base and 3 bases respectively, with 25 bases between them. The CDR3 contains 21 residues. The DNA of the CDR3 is TGTGCCAGCAGCTTAAGGGCTAGCGCGAGCATGGGGACTTATGGGGCCAACGTCCTGACTTTC. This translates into CASSLRASASMGTYGANVLTF.

The CDR3 region is CASSDPQKNEQFF. CDR3 DNA sequence: TGTGCCAGCAGCGATCCACAAAAAAATGAGCAGTTCTTC. The V call is TRBV6-6, the J call TRBJ2-1; D call uncertain. This CDR3 region has 13 residues. The germline gives CDR1 MNHNY, CDR2 SVGAGI (reference sequence). V was trimmed by 6 bases and J by 7 bases, leaving 13 bases between them.

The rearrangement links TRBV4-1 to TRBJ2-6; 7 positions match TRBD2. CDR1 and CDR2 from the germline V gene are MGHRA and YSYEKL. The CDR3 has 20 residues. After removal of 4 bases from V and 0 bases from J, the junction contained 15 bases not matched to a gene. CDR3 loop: CASSLPKMSAGPSGANVLTF. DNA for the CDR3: TGCGCCAGCAGCCTTCCCAAGATGTCAGCGGGGCCCTCTGGGGCCAACGTCCTGACTTTC.

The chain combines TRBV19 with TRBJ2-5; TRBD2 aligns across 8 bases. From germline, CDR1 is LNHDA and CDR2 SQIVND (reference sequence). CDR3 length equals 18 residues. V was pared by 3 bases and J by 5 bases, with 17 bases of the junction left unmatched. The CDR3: CASSIRIFGGRRWETQYF. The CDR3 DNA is TGTGCCAGTAGTATTAGAATCTTTGGCGGGAGGAGGTGGGAGACCCAGTACTTC.

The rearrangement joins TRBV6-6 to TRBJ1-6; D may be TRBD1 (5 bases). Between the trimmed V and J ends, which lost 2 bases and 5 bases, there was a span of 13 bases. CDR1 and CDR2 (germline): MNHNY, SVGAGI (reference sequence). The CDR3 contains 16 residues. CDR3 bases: TGTGCCAGCAGTTACGCAGGGCCCGACAATAATTCACCCCTCCACTTT. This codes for CASSYAGPDNNSPLHF.

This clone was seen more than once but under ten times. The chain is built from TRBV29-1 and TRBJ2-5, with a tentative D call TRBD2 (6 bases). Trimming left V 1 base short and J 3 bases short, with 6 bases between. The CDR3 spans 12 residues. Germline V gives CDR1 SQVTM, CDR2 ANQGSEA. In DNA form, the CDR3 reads TGCAGCGTTGAAGGCGGGGAAGAGACCCAGTACTTC. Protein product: CSVEGGEETQYF.

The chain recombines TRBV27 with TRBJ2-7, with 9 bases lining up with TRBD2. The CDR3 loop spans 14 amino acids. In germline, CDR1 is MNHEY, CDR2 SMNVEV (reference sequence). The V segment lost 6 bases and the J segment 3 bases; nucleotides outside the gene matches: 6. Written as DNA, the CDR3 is TGTGCCAGCAGCATTAGCGGGAGAGGCTACGAGCAGTACTTC. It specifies CASSISGRGYEQYF.